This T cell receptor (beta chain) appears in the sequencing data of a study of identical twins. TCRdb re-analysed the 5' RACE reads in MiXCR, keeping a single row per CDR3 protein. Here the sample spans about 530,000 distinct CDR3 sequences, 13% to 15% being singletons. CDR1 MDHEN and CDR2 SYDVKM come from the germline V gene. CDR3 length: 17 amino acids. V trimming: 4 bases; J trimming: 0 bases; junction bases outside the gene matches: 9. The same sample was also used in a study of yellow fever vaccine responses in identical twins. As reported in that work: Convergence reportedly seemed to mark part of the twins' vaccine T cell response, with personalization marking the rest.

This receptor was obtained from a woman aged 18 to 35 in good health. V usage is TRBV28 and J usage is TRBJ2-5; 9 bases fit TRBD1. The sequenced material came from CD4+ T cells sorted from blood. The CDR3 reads CASSSGSGTGYQETQYF. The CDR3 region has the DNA TGTGCCAGCAGTTCGGGATCCGGGACAGGGTACCAAGAGACCCAGTACTTC.